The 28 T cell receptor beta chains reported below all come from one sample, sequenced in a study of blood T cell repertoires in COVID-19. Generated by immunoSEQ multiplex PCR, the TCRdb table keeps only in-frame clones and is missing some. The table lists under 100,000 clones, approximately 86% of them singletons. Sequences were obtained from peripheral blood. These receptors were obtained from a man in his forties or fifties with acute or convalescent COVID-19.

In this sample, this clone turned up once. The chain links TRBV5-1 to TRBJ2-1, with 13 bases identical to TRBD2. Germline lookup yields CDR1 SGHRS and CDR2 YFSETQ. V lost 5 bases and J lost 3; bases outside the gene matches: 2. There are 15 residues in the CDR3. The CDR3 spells CASRGTSGNYNEQFF. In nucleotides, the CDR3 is TGCGCCAGCAGGGGGACTAGCGGGAACTACAATGAGCAGTTCTTC.

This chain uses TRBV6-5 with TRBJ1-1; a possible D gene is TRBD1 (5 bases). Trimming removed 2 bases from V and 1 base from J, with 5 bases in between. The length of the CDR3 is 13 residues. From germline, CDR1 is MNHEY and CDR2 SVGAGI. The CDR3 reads CASSYRGNTEAFF. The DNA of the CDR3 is TGTGCCAGCAGTTACAGGGGGAACACTGAAGCTTTCTTT.

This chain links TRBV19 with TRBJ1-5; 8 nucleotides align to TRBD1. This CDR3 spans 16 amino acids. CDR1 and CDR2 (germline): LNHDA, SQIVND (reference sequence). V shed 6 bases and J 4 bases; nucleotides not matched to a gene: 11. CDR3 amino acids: CASRSRGDRSNQPQHF. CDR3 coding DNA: TGTGCCAGTAGGAGTCGAGGGGACAGGAGTAATCAGCCCCAGCATTTT.

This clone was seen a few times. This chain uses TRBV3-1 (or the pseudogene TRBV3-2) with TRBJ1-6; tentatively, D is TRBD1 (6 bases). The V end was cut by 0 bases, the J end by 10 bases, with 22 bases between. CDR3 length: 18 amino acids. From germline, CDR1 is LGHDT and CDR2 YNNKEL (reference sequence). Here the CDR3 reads CASSQEGVEGGWGSPLHF. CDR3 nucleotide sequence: TGTGCCAGCAGCCAAGAAGGGGTGGAAGGGGGTTGGGGATCACCCCTCCACTTT.

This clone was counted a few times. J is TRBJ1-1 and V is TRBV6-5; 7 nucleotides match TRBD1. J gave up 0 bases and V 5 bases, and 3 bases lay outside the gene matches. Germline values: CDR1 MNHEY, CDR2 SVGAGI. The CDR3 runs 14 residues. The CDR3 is CASSRTGLNTEAFF. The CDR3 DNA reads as TGTGCCAGCAGTCGGACAGGTTTGAACACTGAAGCTTTCTTT.

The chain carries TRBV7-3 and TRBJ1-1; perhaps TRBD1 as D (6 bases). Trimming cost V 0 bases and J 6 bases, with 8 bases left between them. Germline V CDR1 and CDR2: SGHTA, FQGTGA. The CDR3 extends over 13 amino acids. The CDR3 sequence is CASSLTEGAEAFF. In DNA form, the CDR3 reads TGTGCCAGCAGCTTAACCGAGGGGGCTGAAGCTTTCTTT.

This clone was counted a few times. The CDR3 sequence is CATSDPGQGDQPQHF. The CDR3 bases are TGTGCCACCAGTGACCCAGGACAGGGGGATCAGCCCCAGCATTTT. The genes are TRBV24-1 and TRBJ1-5, with 10 bases fitting TRBD1. Per germline, CDR1 KGHDR and CDR2 SFDVKD. The ends lost 4 bases at V and 5 bases at J; junction bases unmatched: 4. This CDR3 is 15 amino acids long.

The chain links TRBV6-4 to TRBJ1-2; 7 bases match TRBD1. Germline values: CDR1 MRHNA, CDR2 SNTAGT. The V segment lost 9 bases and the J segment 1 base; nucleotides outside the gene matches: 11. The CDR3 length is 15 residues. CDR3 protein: CARQTTGQNNYGYTF. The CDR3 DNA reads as TGTGCCAGGCAGACGACGGGACAGAATAACTATGGCTACACCTTC.

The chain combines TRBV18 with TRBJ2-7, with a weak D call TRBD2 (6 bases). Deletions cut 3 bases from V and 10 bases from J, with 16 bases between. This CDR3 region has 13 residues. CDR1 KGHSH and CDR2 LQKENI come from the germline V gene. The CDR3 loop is CASSPLGGDNQYF. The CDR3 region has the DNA TGTGCCAGCTCACCCCTCGGCGGGGATAACCAGTACTTC.

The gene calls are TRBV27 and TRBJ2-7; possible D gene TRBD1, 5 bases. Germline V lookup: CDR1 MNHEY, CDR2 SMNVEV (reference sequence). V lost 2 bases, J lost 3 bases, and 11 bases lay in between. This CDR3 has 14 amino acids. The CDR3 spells CASSLRRQNYEQYF. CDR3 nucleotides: TGTGCCAGCAGTTTACGGAGACAGAACTACGAGCAGTACTTC.

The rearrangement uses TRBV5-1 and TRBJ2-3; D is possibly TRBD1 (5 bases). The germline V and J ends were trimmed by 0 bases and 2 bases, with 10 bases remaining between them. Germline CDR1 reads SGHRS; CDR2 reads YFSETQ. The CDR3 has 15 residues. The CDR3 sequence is CASSLDDSYTDTQYF. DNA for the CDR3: TGCGCCAGCAGCTTGGATGACAGCTACACAGATACGCAGTATTTT. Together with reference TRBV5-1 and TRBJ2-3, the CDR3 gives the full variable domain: KAGVTQTPRYLIKTRGQQVTLSCSPISGHRSVSWYQQTPGQGLQFLFEYFSETQRNKGNFPGRFSGRQFSNSRSEMNVSTLELGDSALYLCASSLDDSYTDTQYFGPGTRLTVL.

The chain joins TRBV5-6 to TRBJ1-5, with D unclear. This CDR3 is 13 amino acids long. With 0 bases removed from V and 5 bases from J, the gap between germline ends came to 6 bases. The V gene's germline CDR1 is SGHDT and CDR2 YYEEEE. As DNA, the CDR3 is TGTGCCAGCAGCTTGGTTTCAGATCAGCCCCAGCATTTT. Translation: CASSLVSDQPQHF.

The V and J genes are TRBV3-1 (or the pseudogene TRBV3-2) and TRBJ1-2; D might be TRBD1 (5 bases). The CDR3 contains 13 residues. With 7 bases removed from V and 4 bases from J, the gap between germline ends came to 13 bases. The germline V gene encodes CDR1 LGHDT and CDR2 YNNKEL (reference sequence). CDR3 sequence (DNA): TGTGCCAGCACCGGGAGAGGGACCTATGGCTACACCTTC. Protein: CASTGRGTYGYTF.

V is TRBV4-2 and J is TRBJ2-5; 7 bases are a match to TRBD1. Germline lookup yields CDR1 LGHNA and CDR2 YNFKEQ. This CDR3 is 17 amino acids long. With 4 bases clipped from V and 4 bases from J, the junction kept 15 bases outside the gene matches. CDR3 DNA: TGTGCCAGCAGCCGAGGGACAGAAGGAAGGGCAAGAGAGACCCAGTACTTC. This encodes CASSRGTEGRARETQYF.

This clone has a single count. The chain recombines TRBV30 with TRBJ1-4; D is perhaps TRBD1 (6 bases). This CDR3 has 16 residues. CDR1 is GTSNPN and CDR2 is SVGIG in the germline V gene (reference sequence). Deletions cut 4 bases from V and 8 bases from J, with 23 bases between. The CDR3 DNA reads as TGTGCCTGGAAAGGGGGACAAGTGTTTTATTCCGAAAAACTGTTTTTT. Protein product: CAWKGGQVFYSEKLFF.

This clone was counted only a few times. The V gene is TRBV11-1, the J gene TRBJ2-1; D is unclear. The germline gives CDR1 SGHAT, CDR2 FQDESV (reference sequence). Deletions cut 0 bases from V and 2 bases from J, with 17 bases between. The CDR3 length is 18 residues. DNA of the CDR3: TGTGCCAGCAGCTTAGCGTGGAGTCCAGATGGAGCCTACAATGAGCAGTTCTTC. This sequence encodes CASSLAWSPDGAYNEQFF.

CDR3 nucleotide sequence: TGTGCCAGCAGCGCGACCTCGGGACAGGGGGTCTATGGCTACACCTTC. Its translation is CASSATSGQGVYGYTF. The chain has TRBV2 and TRBJ1-2; TRBD1 agrees at 11 bases. Germline lookup yields CDR1 SNHLY and CDR2 FYNNEI. The V gene end was trimmed by 6 bases and the J gene end by 4 bases; junction bases not matched to a gene: 10. The CDR3 loop spans 16 amino acids. Full variable domain (remainder filled in from reference TRBV2 and TRBJ1-2): EPEVTQTPSHQVTQMGQEVILRCVPISNHLYFYWYRQILGQKVEFLVSFYNNEISEKSEIFDDQFSVERPDGSNFTLKIRSTKLEDSAMYFCASSATSGQGVYGYTFGSGTRLTVV.

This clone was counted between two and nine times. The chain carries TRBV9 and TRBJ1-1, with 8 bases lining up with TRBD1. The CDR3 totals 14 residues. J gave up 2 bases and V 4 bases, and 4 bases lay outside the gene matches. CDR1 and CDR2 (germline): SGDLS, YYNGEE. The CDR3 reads CASSMGQENTEAFF. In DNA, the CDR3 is TGTGCCAGCAGCATGGGACAGGAAAACACTGAAGCTTTCTTT.

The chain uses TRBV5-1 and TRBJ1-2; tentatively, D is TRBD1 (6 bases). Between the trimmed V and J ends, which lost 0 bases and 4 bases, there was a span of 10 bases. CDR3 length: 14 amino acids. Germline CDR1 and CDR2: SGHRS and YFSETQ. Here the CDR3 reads CASSLAGVGYGYTF. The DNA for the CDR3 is TGCGCCAGCAGCTTGGCAGGGGTGGGCTATGGCTACACCTTC.

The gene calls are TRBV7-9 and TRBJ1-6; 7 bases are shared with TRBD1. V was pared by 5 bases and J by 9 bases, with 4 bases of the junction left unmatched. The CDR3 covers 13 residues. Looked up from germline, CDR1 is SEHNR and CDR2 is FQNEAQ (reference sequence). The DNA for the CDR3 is TGTGCCAGCAGCCTGACAGGGATTTCACCCCTCCACTTT. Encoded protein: CASSLTGISPLHF. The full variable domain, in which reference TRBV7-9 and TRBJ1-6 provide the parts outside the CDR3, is DTGVSQNPRHKITKRGQNVTFRCDPISEHNRLYWYRQTLGQGPEFLTYFQNEAQLEKSRLLSDRFSAERPKGSFSTLEIQRTEQGDSAMYLCASSLTGISPLHFGNGTRLTVT.

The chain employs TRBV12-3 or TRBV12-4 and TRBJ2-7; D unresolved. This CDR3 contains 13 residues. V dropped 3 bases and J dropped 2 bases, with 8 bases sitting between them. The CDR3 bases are TGTGCCAGCAGTTTTGGAGATGCCTACGAGCAGTACTTC. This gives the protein CASSFGDAYEQYF.

CDR3 DNA: TGTGCCAGCAGCACAGGGACAGTCTACGAGCAGTACTTC. Translation gives CASSTGTVYEQYF. The gene calls are TRBV5-4 and TRBJ2-7; the match to TRBD1 covers 7 bases. J was trimmed by 3 bases and V by 4 bases; bases with no gene match: 4. This CDR3 comprises 13 residues. Germline CDR1 SGHNT, CDR2 YYREEE (reference sequence).

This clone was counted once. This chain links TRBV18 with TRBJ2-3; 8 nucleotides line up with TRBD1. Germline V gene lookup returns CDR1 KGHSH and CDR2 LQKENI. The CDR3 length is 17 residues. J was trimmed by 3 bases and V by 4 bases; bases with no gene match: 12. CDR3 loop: CASSLNIQGARTDTQYF. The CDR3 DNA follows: TGTGCCAGCTCACTTAACATCCAGGGGGCTCGTACAGATACGCAGTATTTT.

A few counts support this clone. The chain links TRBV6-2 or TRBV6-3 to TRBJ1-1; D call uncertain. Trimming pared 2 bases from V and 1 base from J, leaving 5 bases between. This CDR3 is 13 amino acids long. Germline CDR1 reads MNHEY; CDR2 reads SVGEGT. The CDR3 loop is CASSYDWNTEAFF. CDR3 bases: TGTGCCAGCAGTTACGACTGGAACACTGAAGCTTTCTTT.

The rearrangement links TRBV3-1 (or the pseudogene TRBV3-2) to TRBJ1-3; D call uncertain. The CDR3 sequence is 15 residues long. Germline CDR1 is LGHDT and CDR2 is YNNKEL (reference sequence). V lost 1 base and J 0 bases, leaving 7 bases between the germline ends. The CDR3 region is CASSQGALSGNTIYF. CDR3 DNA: TGTGCCAGCAGCCAAGGAGCGCTCTCTGGAAACACCATATATTTT.

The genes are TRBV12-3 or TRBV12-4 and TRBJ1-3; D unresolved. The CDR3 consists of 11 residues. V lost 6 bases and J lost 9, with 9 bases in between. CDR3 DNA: TGTGCCAGCAGCCCCGCCAGCACCATATATTTT. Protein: CASSPASTIYF.

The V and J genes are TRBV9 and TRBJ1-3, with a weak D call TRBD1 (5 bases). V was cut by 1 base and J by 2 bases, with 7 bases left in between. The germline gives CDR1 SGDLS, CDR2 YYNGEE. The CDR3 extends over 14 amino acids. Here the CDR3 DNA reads TGTGCCAGCAGCGTAAAGGGGACTGGAAACACCATATATTTT. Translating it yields CASSVKGTGNTIYF.

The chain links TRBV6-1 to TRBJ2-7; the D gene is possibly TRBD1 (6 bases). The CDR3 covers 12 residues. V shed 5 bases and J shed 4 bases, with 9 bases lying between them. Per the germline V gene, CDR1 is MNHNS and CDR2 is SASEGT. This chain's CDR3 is CASSPTGYEQYF. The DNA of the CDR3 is TGTGCCAGCAGTCCTACAGGGTACGAGCAGTACTTC.